This T cell receptor beta chain was recovered during a study of a mutant IDH1 vaccine in newly diagnosed glioma. The overall study: The vaccination schedule gave patients eight doses in weeks 1, 3, 5, 7, 11, 15, 19 and 23. Antecedent treatment encompassed radiotherapy, temozolomide, or their combination; the majority received both. Sex distribution of treated patients was roughly 62% male and about 38% female; mean age was around 40 years.

Indicated time point: week 23, last vaccination. Topical imiquimod was applied with each vaccine dose, which held 300 ug of mutant IDH1 20-mer peptide. The assay was immunoSEQ multiplex PCR, and TCRdb's table has in-frame clones only and misses some. Of 40,000 to 45,000 clones in the sample, roughly 80% were seen once. Turning to this clone: Antigen unknown.

The material was PBMCs, obtained from a glioma patient whose treatment included an IDH1 peptide vaccine. The origin of this receptor is a man over 45 with glioma.

CDR3 DNA: TGTGCCAGCAGCAAAACAGTGAACACTGAAGCTTTCTTT. This codes for CASSKTVNTEAFF. The chain couples TRBV9 to TRBJ1-1; D uncertain. V lost 4 bases, J lost 0 bases, and 7 bases lay in between. This CDR3 spans 13 amino acids. The germline V gene encodes CDR1 SGDLS and CDR2 YYNGEE.